This record concerns one TCR beta chain sequence. Its antigen is not known. The donors were healthy bone marrow donors. Nominally healthy donors provided the samples, though records likely missed some immune exposures. The CDR3 is 14 amino acids. V was pared by 4 bases and J by 6 bases, with 15 bases between. From germline, CDR1 is MNHEY and CDR2 SVGAGI. Primers for the PCR totalled 60 Vbeta and 13 Jbeta. Only in-frame clones appear in the TCRdb table, and some are missing; sequencing was by immunoSEQ multiplex PCR. The sample holds roughly 120,000 clones, under 85% seen once. The source of the sample is a study of cytomegalovirus exposure and HLA in healthy donors. Regarding the study as a whole: Certain sequence variants were highly shared and formed a cluster, and this cluster was likely a sequencing artifact. When a later analysis was performed, an Asian-associated ancestry cluster reportedly had fewer N-insertions than the approximately 680-donor mean.

The sample comprised PBMCs. The sequence was collected from a woman aged 50 to 60 in good health and CMV-seropositive. The V gene is TRBV6-5, the J gene TRBJ1-2; D is unresolved. The CDR3 spells CASSSGISGNGYTF. The CDR3 DNA reads as TGTGCCAGCAGTTCCGGGATAAGCGGAAATGGCTACACCTTC.